The 25 T cell receptor beta chains below were found in one sample sequenced in a study of Graves' ophthalmopathy and Graves' hyperthyroidism. From RNA, the CDR3 regions of TCR beta chains were amplified and sequenced. Second-round multiplex PCR came after a first-round RT-PCR that employed HTBI primers. TCRdb reprocessed the multiplex PCR reads via MiXCR and lists one record per CDR3 protein. The data hold roughly 420,000 distinct CDR3 sequences, with about 21% observed a single time. Sequencing input: peripheral blood. These TCRs come from a woman younger than 30 with stable Graves' hyperthyroidism.

The table lists this clonotype with many counts. The chain has TRBV28 and TRBJ2-4; maybe TRBD1 (6 bases). The V gene lost 5 bases and the J gene lost 0 bases, with 17 bases spanning the gap. The germline CDR1 and CDR2 sequences are MDHEN and SYDVKM. The CDR3 totals 17 residues. In DNA form, the CDR3 reads TGTGCCAGCAGTGACGACAGGTGGGGGCTAGCCAAAAACATTCAGTACTTC. As protein: CASSDDRWGLAKNIQYF.

This clonotype was found a few times. The chain joins TRBV6-2 or TRBV6-3 to TRBJ2-2; weak D call: TRBD2 (5 bases). This CDR3 contains 14 residues. The germline V and J ends were trimmed by 3 bases and 4 bases, with 9 bases remaining between them. CDR1 and CDR2 (germline): MNHEY, SVGEGT. CDR3 residues: CASSYNEGTGELFF. The CDR3 DNA reads as TGTGCCAGCAGTTATAACGAGGGCACCGGGGAGCTGTTTTTT.

This clonotype has at least ten counts. A read error is likely, as this CDR3 ends without the conserved phenylalanine or tryptophan. The chain recombines TRBV6-1 with TRBJ1-5, with TRBD1 matching over 9 bases. The CDR3 is 17 amino acids. The V gene's germline CDR1 is MNHNS and CDR2 SASEGT. V gave up 1 base and J gave up 4 bases; unmatched junction bases: 8. As DNA, the CDR3 is TGTGCCAGCAGTGAAGTTTTCTCGGACAGGGGAAATCAGCCCCAGCATCTT. Translating it yields CASSEVFSDRGNQPQHL.

The table lists this clonotype with many counts. The CDR3 sequence: CATSRDSGRSYEQYF. Here the CDR3 DNA reads TGTGCCACCAGCAGAGATTCAGGGAGATCCTACGAGCAGTACTTC. V gene TRBV15 combines with J gene TRBJ2-7; D may be TRBD1 or TRBD2 (5 bases each). The length of the CDR3 is 15 residues. V lost 0 bases and J lost 1, with 10 bases in between. Germline V gives CDR1 LNHNV, CDR2 YYDKDF (reference sequence).

There are a few counts of this clonotype. The chain combines TRBV20-1 with TRBJ2-7; TRBD2 might be the D (6 bases). Trimming left V 6 bases short and J 1 base short, with 22 bases between. The CDR3 spans 16 residues. Germline V CDR1 and CDR2: DFQATT, SNEGSKA (reference sequence). For the CDR3, the DNA is TGCAGTGCCCGAGGCCCCCTCCCGGGAGATTCCTACGAGCAGTACTTC. Its translation: CSARGPLPGDSYEQYF.

The table lists this clonotype with many counts. The genes are TRBV12-3 or TRBV12-4 and TRBJ2-5; D is ambiguous. This CDR3 region has 12 residues. Trimming removed 5 bases at V and 2 bases at J, with 6 bases between. CDR3 residues: CASSMGQETQYF. The CDR3 DNA reads TGTGCCAGCAGTATGGGGCAAGAGACCCAGTACTTC.

The table lists this clonotype with many counts. V usage is TRBV25-1 and J usage is TRBJ2-5; TRBD2 agrees at 15 bases. The CDR3 loop spans 18 amino acids. The ends lost 2 bases at V and 9 bases at J; junction bases unmatched: 13. From germline, CDR1 is MGHDK and CDR2 SYGVNS. CDR3 DNA sequence: TGTGCCAGCAGTGAACGTAAGGAGGGACTAGCGGGAGGAAGGCCCCAGTACTTC. Its translation: CASSERKEGLAGGRPQYF.

The table lists this clonotype with many counts. This chain uses TRBV12-3 or TRBV12-4 with TRBJ2-5; a possible D gene is TRBD2 (6 bases). The CDR3 length is 13 residues. V was shortened by 2 bases and J by 5 bases, with 9 bases between the two germline ends. The CDR3, as DNA: TGTGCCAGCAGTTTACCTCTAGCGGAGACCCAGTACTTC. It encodes CASSLPLAETQYF.

This clonotype was seen at least ten times. The J gene is TRBJ2-2, the V gene TRBV2, with unresolved D. Germline CDR1 SNHLY, CDR2 FYNNEI. V was pared by 7 bases and J by 6 bases, with 12 bases between. There are 13 residues in the CDR3. Here the CDR3 reads CASTLGRSGELFF. The CDR3 coding sequence is TGTGCCAGCACCCTAGGAAGGTCCGGGGAGCTGTTTTTT.

This clonotype came up a few times. V gene TRBV28 combines with J gene TRBJ2-7; possibly TRBD1 or TRBD2 for D (6 bases each). CDR3 length: 16 amino acids. Trimming took off 2 bases at V and 5 bases at J, with 19 bases between the two ends. Per the germline V gene, CDR1 is MDHEN and CDR2 is SYDVKM. The CDR3: CASSLPLTGGANEQYF. CDR3 DNA sequence: TGTGCCAGCAGTTTACCATTGACAGGAGGGGCCAACGAGCAGTACTTC.

At least ten counts were recorded for this clonotype. The chain uses TRBV11-2 and TRBJ1-5; D remains ambiguous. The CDR3 runs to 14 residues. The V and J ends lost 1 base and 5 bases respectively, with 9 bases between them. Germline V CDR1 and CDR2: SGHAT, FQNNGV. CDR3 residues: CASSLGYTDQPQHF. The DNA for the CDR3 is TGTGCCAGCAGCTTAGGGTATACGGATCAGCCCCAGCATTTT.

The chain links TRBV30 to TRBJ1-1; 7 bases line up with TRBD1. Germline-derived CDR1 and CDR2 are GTSNPN and SVGIG (reference sequence). V was clipped by 5 bases and J by 4 bases; unmatched bases: 16. The CDR3 totals 16 residues. CDR3 nucleotide sequence: TGTGCCTGGTGCCCCTACAGGGGCGAAGGTTGCACTGAAGCTTTCTTT. The encoded protein is CAWCPYRGEGCTEAFF.

This clonotype was detected ten times or more. This sequence joins TRBV12-3 or TRBV12-4 and TRBJ1-2, with D unclear. V lost 3 bases, J lost 7 bases, and 15 bases lay in between. There are 14 residues in the CDR3. DNA for the CDR3: TGTGCCAGCAGTTTTATTTATGCGGTCGGTGGCTACACCTTC. Residues: CASSFIYAVGGYTF.

In this sample, this clonotype turned up many times. The chain combines TRBV20-1 with TRBJ2-7, with D perhaps TRBD1 (6 bases). CDR1 is DFQATT and CDR2 is SNEGSKA in the germline V gene (reference sequence). The germline V and J ends were trimmed by 3 bases and 4 bases, with 22 bases remaining between them. The length of the CDR3 is 16 residues. The CDR3 loop reads CSARGFEGVRRYEQYF. In DNA, the CDR3 is TGCAGTGCTAGGGGTTTTGAGGGGGTGCGGCGGTACGAGCAGTACTTC.

This clonotype was detected only once. A much larger clone differs by one base, so this may be a read error. This chain connects TRBV27 to TRBJ2-5, with TRBD2 identical over 12 bases. CDR1 is MNHEY and CDR2 is SMNVEV in the germline V gene (reference sequence). The CDR3 extends over 16 amino acids. In DNA, the CDR3 is TGTGCCAGCAGTCTCTCACTAGCGGGGGGAGTGGAGACCCGGTACTTC. As protein: CASSLSLAGGVETRYF.

DNA of the CDR3: TGTGCCTGGCACCCCAGGGAACTGAACTATGGCTACACCTTC. It is translated as CAWHPRELNYGYTF. This chain uses TRBV30 with TRBJ1-2; TRBD1 is a possible D gene (5 bases). Germline V lookup: CDR1 GTSNPN, CDR2 SVGIG (reference sequence). Trimming removed 5 bases at V and 2 bases at J, with 15 bases between. The CDR3 totals 14 residues.

This clonotype was found many times. A much larger clone sits a single nucleotide away, making a read error possible. J is TRBJ2-4 and V is TRBV28, with TRBD1 as a possible D gene (6 bases). CDR1 and CDR2 (germline): MDHEN, SYDVKM. The CDR3 is 16 residues long. V was pared by 5 bases and J by 0 bases, with 14 bases between. CDR3 region: CASSVQQGGAKNIQYF. The CDR3, as DNA: TGTGCCAGCAGTGTCCAACAGGGTGGAGCCAAAAACATTCAGTACTTC.

In this sample, this clonotype turned up a few times. The V call is TRBV30, the J call TRBJ2-7; D unresolved. Germline V gives CDR1 GTSNPN, CDR2 SVGIG (reference sequence). V dropped 3 bases and J dropped 3 bases, with 9 bases sitting between them. The CDR3 is 12 amino acids. DNA for the CDR3: TGTGCCTGGAGCGACGCCATCTACGAGCAGTACTTC. The encoded protein is CAWSDAIYEQYF.

The V gene is TRBV10-3, the J gene TRBJ1-1, with D maybe TRBD1 (6 bases). Germline-derived CDR1 and CDR2 are ENHRY and SYGVKD. The V end was cut by 1 base, the J end by 1 base, with 7 bases between. This CDR3 spans 14 amino acids. The CDR3 protein is CAISELTGNTEAFF. CDR3 DNA sequence: TGTGCCATCAGTGAGTTGACAGGGAACACTGAAGCTTTCTTT.

This clonotype showed up just a few times. This chain connects TRBV19 to TRBJ1-1, with D perhaps matching TRBD1 (6 bases). Germline V gene data show CDR1 as LNHDA and CDR2 as SQIVND (reference sequence). The CDR3 totals 14 residues. The V end was cut by 7 bases, the J end by 1 base, with 13 bases between. CDR3 protein: CASKGTGQNTEAFF. CDR3 bases: TGTGCCAGTAAAGGTACAGGGCAGAACACTGAAGCTTTCTTT. Full variable domain (remainder filled in from reference TRBV19 and TRBJ1-1): DGGITQSPKYLFRKEGQNVTLSCEQNLNHDAMYWYRQDPGQGLRLIYYSQIVNDFQKGDIAEGYSVSREKKESFPLTVTSAQKNPTAFYLCASKGTGQNTEAFFGQGTRLTVV.

This clonotype was detected many times. This chain uses TRBV25-1 with TRBJ1-1; D possibly corresponds to TRBD1 (5 bases). Trimming removed 3 bases from V and 3 bases from J, with 14 bases in between. The CDR3 spans 15 residues. Germline CDR1 MGHDK, CDR2 SYGVNS. The CDR3 DNA reads TGTGCCAGCAGTGAGCTTCGGGGGGGACACACTGAAGCTTTCTTT. It codes for CASSELRGGHTEAFF.

This clonotype occurred many times. The V call is TRBV28, the J call TRBJ1-5; the D is unclear. CDR1 is MDHEN and CDR2 is SYDVKM in the germline V gene. Trimming shortened V by 6 bases and J by 4 bases, and 10 bases separated the two germline ends. The length of the CDR3 is 13 residues. The CDR3 bases are TGTGCCAGCAGAGGCGGGCCGAATCAGCCCCAGCATTTT. Translated, it gives CASRGGPNQPQHF.

This clonotype occurred many times. The chain couples TRBV7-2 to TRBJ2-5; 12 bases line up with TRBD2. V was pared by 0 bases and J by 4 bases, with 9 bases of the junction left unmatched. Germline lookup yields CDR1 SGHTA and CDR2 FQGNSA. The CDR3 loop spans 18 amino acids. CDR3 nucleotide sequence: TGTGCCAGCAGCTTAGCGAGGGCTAGCGGGAGGGTGGGAGAGACCCAGTACTTC. It is translated as CASSLARASGRVGETQYF.

In its sample, this clonotype was seen many times. The chain combines TRBV27 with TRBJ2-5, with TRBD1 matching 8 bases. The CDR3 covers 14 residues. Looked up from germline, CDR1 is MNHEY and CDR2 is SMNVEV (reference sequence). Trimming took 5 bases from V and 3 from J; bases not matched to a gene: 5. In DNA form, the CDR3 reads TGTGCCAGCAGTCCCTGGGACAGGAAAGAGACCCAGTACTTC. Amino acid sequence: CASSPWDRKETQYF.

In this sample, this clonotype turned up many times. The rearrangement joins TRBV7-2 to TRBJ2-2, with 12 bases identical to TRBD1. The germline gives CDR1 SGHTA, CDR2 FQGNSA. The junction had 2 bases not matched to a gene; V was cut back by 0 bases and J by 6 bases. The CDR3 is 16 residues long. For the CDR3, the DNA is TGTGCCAGCAGCTTAGCGGGACAGGGGGCGTCCGGGGAGCTGTTTTTT. Protein sequence: CASSLAGQGASGELFF.